This T cell receptor beta chain was sequenced during a study of blood T cell repertoires in COVID-19. Across the study: The samples span acute and convalescent COVID-19 from the United States, Italy and Spain. T cells, B-cell-depleted T cells, or PBMCs supplied cDNA or gDNA.

Authors' processing steps: It was from reference gene primer amplification that nucleated cell counts were estimated. The method was immunoSEQ multiplex PCR; TCRdb's version includes in-frame clones alone and lacks a portion of them. Clone size and V and J calls were adopted from that table, with D and trimming inferred from the DNA. The table has fewer than 85,000 clones, just over 85% seen once. CDR1 is LNHDA, CDR2 SQIVND, per germline (reference sequence). V shed 4 bases and J 7 bases; nucleotides not matched to a gene: 10. The CDR3 is 16 residues long. This clone has only one observation. The chain links TRBV19 to TRBJ1-6; TRBD1 matches at 7 bases. The TCR was taken from a human donor in a cohort sampled during active COVID-19. Specimen: peripheral blood. CDR3 loop: CASSTLRQGRNSPLHF. CDR3 sequence (DNA): TGTGCCAGTAGTACCCTCCGACAGGGAAGAAATTCACCCCTCCACTTT.